This entry concerns a single TCR beta chain. The antigen is unknown. TCRdb reprocessed the RT-PCR reads via MiXCR and lists one record per CDR3 protein. Of 550,000 to 800,000 distinct CDR3 sequences in the sample, 15% to 17% are singletons; the top ten hold roughly 12%. The record originates from a study of response to subunit inactivated influenza vaccine. Study-wide results and caveats: Every seasonal influenza vaccination brings in few new T cells, the authors suggested.

This TCR was recovered from a man over 45 who received an inactivated influenza vaccine. This specimen was PBMCs from blood, taken 11 to 12 days after vaccination.

CDR3 sequence: CSARPRGTNYGYTF. CDR3 bases: TGCAGTGCTAGACCCCGGGGGACTAACTATGGCTACACCTTC. This rearrangement joins TRBV20-1 to TRBJ1-2; possible D gene TRBD1, 5 bases. The germline V gene has CDR1 DFQATT and CDR2 SNEGSKA (reference sequence). V lost 2 bases and J 0 bases, leaving 10 bases between the germline ends. The CDR3 totals 14 residues.